This T cell receptor (beta chain) appears in the sequencing data of a study of cytotoxic CD8 clonotypes in ibrutinib-treated CLL. This CDR3 contains 16 residues. V dropped 0 bases and J dropped 4 bases, with 16 bases sitting between them. Germline lookup yields CDR1 SGHRS and CDR2 YFSETQ. Targeted sequencing depth ranged from 1 in 200,000 to 1 in 1 million T cells. Method: immunoSEQ multiplex PCR; TCRdb's copy keeps in-frame clones and lacks some. The table records about 6,000 clones, 65% to 75% of them present only once. The sequenced sample was PBMCs, obtained before ibrutinib treatment. The chain has TRBV5-1 and TRBJ1-2, with D possibly being TRBD1 (5 bases). The receptor's source is a human donor with chronic lymphocytic leukemia. The CDR3 sequence: CASSLARDPGGYGYTF. DNA for the CDR3: TGCGCCAGCAGCTTGGCCCGGGATCCCGGGGGCTATGGCTACACCTTC.